This T cell receptor beta chain was identified in a study of blood T cell repertoires in COVID-19. Methods used by the authors: The assay estimated nucleated cells by amplifying reference gene primers. Libraries were prepared by immunoSEQ multiplex PCR; TCRdb keeps only in-frame clonotypes and omits some of them. V, J and clone size reflect that table, while D and trimming were determined from the DNA. The sample has around 200,000 clones, around 85% seen once. The CDR3 has 16 residues. The V gene's germline CDR1 is SGDLS and CDR2 YYNGEE. The germline V and J ends were trimmed by 3 bases and 4 bases, with 19 bases remaining between them.

Sequenced material: peripheral blood. This receptor was identified in a young man with acute or convalescent COVID-19. The chain has TRBV9 and TRBJ1-1, with a possible D match to TRBD1 (5 bases). The CDR3 loop reads CASSAGQGVTFTEAFF. The CDR3 coding sequence is TGTGCCAGCAGCGCCGGCCAGGGTGTTACGTTCACTGAAGCTTTCTTT.